One sample yielded the 28 T cell receptor beta chains listed below, sequenced in a study of cytomegalovirus exposure and HLA in healthy donors. The primer mix had 60 Vbeta and 13 Jbeta primers. TCRdb keeps only in-frame clones here, not all; method: immunoSEQ multiplex PCR. This sample's table has roughly 70,000 clones. The sample comprised PBMCs. These receptors all come from a man in his forties in good health and CMV-seronegative.

The chain has TRBV11-2 and TRBJ1-2, with 8 positions matching TRBD1. CDR1 SGHAT and CDR2 FQNNGV come from the germline V gene. The CDR3 runs 17 residues. The V gene end was trimmed by 2 bases and the J gene end by 6 bases; junction bases not matched to a gene: 14. This CDR3 is CASSLNMQGARFDGYTF. CDR3 bases: TGTGCCAGCAGCTTAAACATGCAGGGGGCGCGATTTGATGGCTACACCTTC.

The rearrangement links TRBV4-2 to TRBJ2-5; 12 positions match TRBD1. Germline CDR1 and CDR2: LGHNA and YNFKEQ. The V segment lost 2 bases and the J segment 4 bases; nucleotides outside the gene matches: 5. CDR3 size: 16 residues. CDR3 in amino acids: CASSQTGTGGSETQYF. In nucleotides, the CDR3 is TGTGCCAGCAGCCAAACCGGGACAGGGGGCTCAGAGACCCAGTACTTC.

The V gene is TRBV7-8, the J gene TRBJ2-2, with no clear D. Germline CDR1 SGHVS, CDR2 FQNEAQ. This CDR3 region has 16 residues. Trimming shortened V by 6 bases and J by 1 base, and 15 bases separated the two germline ends. CDR3 in amino acids: CASRPPWRMNTGELFF. The CDR3 DNA follows: TGTGCCAGCAGACCCCCGTGGCGGATGAACACCGGGGAGCTGTTTTTT. Full variable domain (rest looked up from reference TRBV7-8 and TRBJ2-2): GAGVSQSPRYKVAKRGQDVALRCDPISGHVSLFWYQQALGQGPEFLTYFQNEAQLDKSGLPSDRFFAERPEGSVSTLKIQRTQQEDSAVYLCASRPPWRMNTGELFFGEGSRLTVL.

The rearrangement uses TRBV15 and TRBJ1-1; the D is unclear. The V gene lost 8 bases and the J gene lost 0 bases, with 13 bases spanning the gap. The CDR3 runs 14 residues. CDR1 is LNHNV, CDR2 YYDKDF, per germline (reference sequence). The CDR3, as DNA: TGTGCCACCCGTGATGGGCAGATGAACACTGAAGCTTTCTTT. Its protein product is CATRDGQMNTEAFF.

V usage is TRBV30 and J usage is TRBJ2-7, with 7 bases aligning to TRBD1. Trimming took 4 bases from V and 1 from J; bases not matched to a gene: 13. The germline gives CDR1 GTSNPN, CDR2 SVGIG (reference sequence). The CDR3 is made up of 16 amino acids. The CDR3, as DNA: TGTGCCTGGAACGGGGCAGTACAGGGGTTATCCTACGAGCAGTACTTC. Protein sequence: CAWNGAVQGLSYEQYF.

This sequence joins TRBV30 and TRBJ2-1; 11 bases match TRBD2. The CDR3 runs 13 residues. Germline loops: CDR1 GTSNPN, CDR2 SVGIG (reference sequence). The V and J ends lost 5 bases and 7 bases, in that order; junction bases with no gene match: 4. CDR3 amino acids: CAWDSGGANEQFF. DNA of the CDR3: TGTGCCTGGGATAGCGGGGGGGCGAATGAGCAGTTCTTC.

The V gene is TRBV5-1, the J gene TRBJ2-1; maybe TRBD2 (6 bases). The germline gives CDR1 SGHRS, CDR2 YFSETQ. The CDR3 has 17 residues. The ends were cut back, 2 bases at V and 7 bases at J, with 22 bases in the middle. The CDR3 nucleotides are TGCGCCAGCAGCTTTCAGTTCGCGGGGTCTTCGGGGAATGAGCAGTTCTTC. It yields the protein CASSFQFAGSSGNEQFF.

V is TRBV30 and J is TRBJ1-2; 7 nucleotides agree with TRBD1. From germline, CDR1 is GTSNPN and CDR2 SVGIG (reference sequence). After removal of 0 bases from V and 6 bases from J, the junction contained 1 base not matched to a gene. This CDR3 region has 12 residues. The CDR3 DNA follows: TGTGCCTGGAGTGTAGGGGGCCATGGCTACACCTTC. It specifies CAWSVGGHGYTF. Full variable domain (remainder filled in from reference TRBV30 and TRBJ1-2): SQTIHQWPATLVQPVGSPLSLECTVEGTSNPNLYWYRQAAGRGLQLLFYSVGIGQISSEVPQNLSASRPQDRQFILSSKKLLLSDSGFYLCAWSVGGHGYTFGSGTRLTVV.

V is TRBV5-1 and J is TRBJ1-6, with 7 bases matching TRBD1. The CDR3 consists of 14 residues. The junction had 0 bases not matched to a gene; V was cut back by 0 bases and J by 6 bases. The germline V gene encodes CDR1 SGHRS and CDR2 YFSETQ. The CDR3 spells CASSLGDSNSPLHF. The CDR3 DNA is TGCGCCAGCAGCTTGGGGGACAGTAATTCACCCCTCCACTTT.

The V gene is TRBV18, the J gene TRBJ2-7, with D perhaps TRBD1 (6 bases). Trimming stripped 5 bases from V and 4 bases from J, with 9 bases between. Germline V gene data show CDR1 as KGHSH and CDR2 as LQKENI. CDR3 length equals 12 residues. CDR3 coding DNA: TGTGCCAGCTCATCAGGACAGTACGAGCAGTACTTC. Amino acid sequence: CASSSGQYEQYF.

CDR3 loop: CSVGGTGSGETQYF. In DNA, the CDR3 is TGCAGCGTAGGGGGTACGGGGTCAGGAGAGACCCAGTACTTC. This sequence joins TRBV29-1 and TRBJ2-5; possibly TRBD1 for D (6 bases). CDR1 and CDR2 (germline): SQVTM, ANQGSEA. The CDR3 has 14 amino acids. Trimming left V 6 bases short and J 4 bases short, with 18 bases between.

The chain recombines TRBV6-4 with TRBJ2-1; the D gene is possibly TRBD1 (6 bases). With 5 bases removed from V and 4 bases from J, the gap between germline ends came to 9 bases. This CDR3 spans 13 amino acids. Per germline, CDR1 MRHNA and CDR2 SNTAGT. CDR3 in amino acids: CASSRTAYNEQFF. CDR3 nucleotide sequence: TGTGCCAGCAGTAGGACAGCTTACAATGAGCAGTTCTTC.

The chain links TRBV4-1 to TRBJ1-2, with TRBD1 matching 7 bases. V lost 7 bases, J lost 2 bases, and 16 bases stayed unmatched. The length of the CDR3 is 17 residues. Looked up from germline, CDR1 is MGHRA and CDR2 is YSYEKL. The CDR3 sequence is CASTPLPLAGGNYGYTF. CDR3 DNA sequence: TGCGCCAGCACCCCTCTTCCTCTAGCAGGGGGGAACTATGGCTACACCTTC.

The V and J genes are TRBV28 and TRBJ1-3, with TRBD1 matching 9 bases. The J segment lost 2 bases and the V segment lost 5 bases, leaving 10 bases of the junction unmatched. This CDR3 is built from 17 residues. CDR1 and CDR2 from the germline V gene are MDHEN and SYDVKM. The CDR3 DNA sequence: TGTGCCAGCAGTCCTTTCACAGGGGGCGCAACTGGAAACACCATATATTTT. This translates into CASSPFTGGATGNTIYF.

This CDR3 is CASAGRGYTF. In DNA form, the CDR3 reads TGTGCCAGCGCCGGCAGGGGCTACACCTTC. The J gene is TRBJ1-2, the V gene TRBV4-2; no definite D call. The CDR3 loop spans 10 amino acids. Germline CDR1 and CDR2: LGHNA and YNFKEQ. V lost 8 bases to trimming and J lost 8 bases, with 9 bases between them.

The chain carries TRBV19 and TRBJ1-5; D is unresolved. Trimming stripped 5 bases from V and 9 bases from J, with 11 bases between. From germline, CDR1 is LNHDA and CDR2 SQIVND (reference sequence). The length of the CDR3 is 12 residues. DNA for the CDR3: TGTGCCAGTAGTGGGGAGTTGGTGCCCCAGCATTTT. It yields the protein CASSGELVPQHF.

Frequency places this clone as medium-sized. This sequence joins TRBV6-5 and TRBJ1-4, with 10 bases identical to TRBD1. CDR1 and CDR2 from the germline V gene are MNHEY and SVGAGI. The CDR3 extends over 15 amino acids. V gave up 0 bases and J gave up 8 bases; unmatched junction bases: 3. Here the CDR3 DNA reads TGTGCCAGCAGTTACTCGGGGACAGGGGTAGAAAAACTGTTTTTT. This sequence encodes CASSYSGTGVEKLFF.

The chain couples TRBV2 to TRBJ2-5; 9 bases agree with TRBD1. The CDR3 has 13 residues. J gave up 3 bases and V 7 bases, and 3 bases lay outside the gene matches. Germline CDR1 reads SNHLY; CDR2 reads FYNNEI. The CDR3 DNA follows: TGTGCCAGCACCCGGACAGGGGAAGAGACCCAGTACTTC. Residues: CASTRTGEETQYF.

About this clone itself: This CDR3 is also generated by other DNA sequences in the sample. CDR3 residues: CSVGGQDQPQHF. Written as DNA, the CDR3 is TGCAGCGTTGGGGGACAGGATCAGCCCCAGCATTTT. The rearrangement uses TRBV29-1 and TRBJ1-5, with TRBD1 identical over 8 bases. Germline lookup yields CDR1 SQVTM and CDR2 ANQGSEA. V was clipped by 4 bases and J by 5 bases; unmatched bases: 1. The CDR3 has 12 amino acids.

V gene TRBV27 combines with J gene TRBJ1-4; TRBD1 matches at 9 bases. Germline CDR1 is MNHEY and CDR2 is SMNVEV (reference sequence). The trim removed 5 bases at V and 6 bases at J, leaving 4 bases unmatched. This CDR3 contains 14 residues. The CDR3 reads CASSLQGAHEKLFF. CDR3 coding DNA: TGTGCCAGCAGTCTACAGGGGGCTCATGAAAAACTGTTTTTT.

The chain uses TRBV4-2 and TRBJ2-3; the match to TRBD2 covers 7 bases. Germline V gives CDR1 LGHNA, CDR2 YNFKEQ. CDR3 length: 18 amino acids. J gave up 3 bases and V 0 bases, and 12 bases lay outside the gene matches. Written as DNA, the CDR3 is TGTGCCAGCAGCCAAGATCGTTCCGGGGGGTACGGTACAGATACGCAGTATTTT. This sequence encodes CASSQDRSGGYGTDTQYF.

This chain joins TRBV5-1 and TRBJ1-2; 8 bases align to TRBD1. This CDR3 region has 14 residues. Germline V gene data show CDR1 as SGHRS and CDR2 as YFSETQ. The trim removed 0 bases at V and 4 bases at J, leaving 2 bases unmatched. The CDR3 is CASSLDGTGYGYTF. The CDR3 region has the DNA TGCGCCAGCAGCTTGGATGGGACAGGCTATGGCTACACCTTC. The whole variable domain, filled in from reference TRBV5-1 and TRBJ1-2, reads KAGVTQTPRYLIKTRGQQVTLSCSPISGHRSVSWYQQTPGQGLQFLFEYFSETQRNKGNFPGRFSGRQFSNSRSEMNVSTLELGDSALYLCASSLDGTGYGYTFGSGTRLTVV.

V gene TRBV2 combines with J gene TRBJ1-2, with TRBD1 matching 8 bases. Trimming removed 3 bases from V and 3 bases from J; junction bases left unmatched: 12. Germline V gene lookup returns CDR1 SNHLY and CDR2 FYNNEI. The CDR3 is 17 residues long. The CDR3 region has the DNA TGTGCCAGCAGTGATTCGGGCAGGGGGCCCGAAGACTATGGCTACACCTTC. Translated, it gives CASSDSGRGPEDYGYTF. The whole variable domain, filled in from reference TRBV2 and TRBJ1-2, reads EPEVTQTPSHQVTQMGQEVILRCVPISNHLYFYWYRQILGQKVEFLVSFYNNEISEKSEIFDDQFSVERPDGSNFTLKIRSTKLEDSAMYFCASSDSGRGPEDYGYTFGSGTRLTVV.

J is TRBJ2-1 and V is TRBV9, with 11 bases lining up with TRBD2. The V and J ends lost 2 bases and 7 bases, in that order; junction bases with no gene match: 5. Germline CDR1 reads SGDLS; CDR2 reads YYNGEE. CDR3 length: 15 amino acids. In nucleotides, the CDR3 is TGTGCCAGCAGCGTGACTAGCGGGGTTTCAAATGAGCAGTTCTTC. Its protein product is CASSVTSGVSNEQFF.

CDR3 sequence (DNA): TGTGCCTGGGGAGCAGGGGTGAGGGAAAAACTGTTTTTT. This codes for CAWGAGVREKLFF. V gene TRBV30 combines with J gene TRBJ1-4; a weak D match, TRBD1 (6 bases). The CDR3 is 13 amino acids. V lost 5 bases, J lost 8 bases, and 15 bases lay in between. The germline V gene encodes CDR1 GTSNPN and CDR2 SVGIG (reference sequence).

V gene TRBV14 combines with J gene TRBJ2-5, with D perhaps TRBD1 (6 bases). This CDR3 spans 14 amino acids. The germline CDR1 and CDR2 sequences are SGHDN and FVKESK. Trimming removed 4 bases at V and 3 bases at J, with 12 bases between. CDR3 in DNA: TGTGCCAGCAGCCCCTGGGCAGGGGAAGAGACCCAGTACTTC. Translating gives CASSPWAGEETQYF.

The CDR3 loop reads CASSSTGDVQETQYF. The CDR3 region has the DNA TGTGCCAGCAGCTCAACAGGGGATGTCCAAGAGACCCAGTACTTC. The genes are TRBV9 and TRBJ2-5; TRBD1 matches 7 bases. The germline V gene has CDR1 SGDLS and CDR2 YYNGEE. The CDR3 has 15 amino acids. With 4 bases clipped from V and 1 base from J, the junction kept 7 bases outside the gene matches.

The chain links TRBV7-9 to TRBJ2-7, with TRBD2 identical over 10 bases. With 5 bases clipped from V and 1 base from J, the junction kept 2 bases outside the gene matches. The CDR3 sequence is 14 residues long. Germline V CDR1 and CDR2: SEHNR, FQNEAQ (reference sequence). The CDR3 sequence: CASSLLAGSYEQYF. The CDR3 DNA reads as TGTGCCAGCAGCCTACTAGCGGGGTCCTACGAGCAGTACTTC.